This TCR beta chain comes out of a study of shared clonotypes between healthy human individuals. Trimming stripped 4 bases from V and 10 bases from J, with 19 bases between. From germline, CDR1 is MNHNS and CDR2 SASEGT. This CDR3 is built from 14 residues. How the authors handled the data: Junction-only immunoSEQ data arrived without quality scores, meaning filtering differed. Method: immunoSEQ multiplex PCR; TCRdb's copy keeps in-frame clones and lacks some. The V and J calls and the clone size are those of that table, but D and trimming were determined from the DNA. The data hold millions of clones, with 85% to 95% observed a single time.

The sequenced sample was naive CD4+ T cells sorted from blood. The subset is: CD45RA+ positively selected. The chain couples TRBV6-1 to TRBJ1-2; a possible D gene is TRBD1 (5 bases). The TCR comes from a man aged 18 to 35 in good health. CDR3 sequence reads: CASSAFPGNGAYTF. The CDR3 coding sequence is TGTGCCAGCAGTGCCTTCCCGGGCAACGGGGCCTACACCTTC.